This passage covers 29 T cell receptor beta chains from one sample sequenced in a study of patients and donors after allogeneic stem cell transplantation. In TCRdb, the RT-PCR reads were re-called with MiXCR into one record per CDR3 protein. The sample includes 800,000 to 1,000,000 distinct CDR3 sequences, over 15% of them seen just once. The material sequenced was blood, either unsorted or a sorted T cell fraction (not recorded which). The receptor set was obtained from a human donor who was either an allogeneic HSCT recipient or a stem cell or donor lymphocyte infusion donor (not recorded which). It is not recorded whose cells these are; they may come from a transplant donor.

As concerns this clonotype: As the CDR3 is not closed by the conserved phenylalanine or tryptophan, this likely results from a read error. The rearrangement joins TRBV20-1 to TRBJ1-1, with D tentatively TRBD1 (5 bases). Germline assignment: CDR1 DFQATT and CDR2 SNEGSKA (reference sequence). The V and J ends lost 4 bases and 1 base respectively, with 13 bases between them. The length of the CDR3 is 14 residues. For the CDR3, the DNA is TGCAGTGCTATCTCCGGGACGGGGAACACTGAAGCTTTCTAT. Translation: CSAISGTGNTEAFY.

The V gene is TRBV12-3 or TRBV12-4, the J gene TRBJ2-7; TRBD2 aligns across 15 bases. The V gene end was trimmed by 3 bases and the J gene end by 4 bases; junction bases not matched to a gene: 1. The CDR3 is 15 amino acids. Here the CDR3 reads CASSFGTSGRYEQYF. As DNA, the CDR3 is TGTGCCAGCAGTTTTGGGACTAGCGGGAGGTACGAGCAGTACTTC.

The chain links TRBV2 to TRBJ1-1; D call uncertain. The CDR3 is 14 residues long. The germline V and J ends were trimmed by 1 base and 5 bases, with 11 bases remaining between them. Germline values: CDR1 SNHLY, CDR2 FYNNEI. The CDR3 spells CASSEVGITTEAFF. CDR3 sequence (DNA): TGTGCCAGCAGTGAAGTGGGTATAACAACTGAAGCTTTCTTT.

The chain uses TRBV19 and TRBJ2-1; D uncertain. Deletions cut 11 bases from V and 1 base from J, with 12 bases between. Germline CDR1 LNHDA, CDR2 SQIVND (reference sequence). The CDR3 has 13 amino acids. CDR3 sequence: CAGNGPSYNEQFF. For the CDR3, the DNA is TGTGCCGGTAATGGCCCTTCCTACAATGAGCAGTTCTTC.

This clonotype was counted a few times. The CDR3 region is CASGQGKGEQYF. The CDR3 DNA is TGTGCCAGCGGACAGGGGAAGGGCGAGCAGTACTTC. The chain carries TRBV14 and TRBJ2-7, with 9 positions matching TRBD1. V lost 8 bases to trimming and J lost 6 bases; unmatched junction nucleotides: 5. The CDR3 is made up of 12 amino acids. Germline CDR1 is SGHDN and CDR2 is FVKESK.

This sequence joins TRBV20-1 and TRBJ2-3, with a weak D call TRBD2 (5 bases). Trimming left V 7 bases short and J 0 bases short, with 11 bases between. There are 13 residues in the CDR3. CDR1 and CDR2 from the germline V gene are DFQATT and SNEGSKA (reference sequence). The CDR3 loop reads CSVSGYSTDTQYF. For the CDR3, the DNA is TGCAGTGTGAGCGGCTATAGCACAGATACGCAGTATTTT.

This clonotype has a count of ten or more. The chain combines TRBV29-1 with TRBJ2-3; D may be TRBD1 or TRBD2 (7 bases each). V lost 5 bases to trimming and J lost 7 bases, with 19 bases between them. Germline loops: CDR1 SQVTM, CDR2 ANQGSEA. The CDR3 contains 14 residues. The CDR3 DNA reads TGCAGCGTTCCACAGGGAGGGGGCCTACATACGCAGTATTTT. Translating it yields CSVPQGGGLHTQYF.

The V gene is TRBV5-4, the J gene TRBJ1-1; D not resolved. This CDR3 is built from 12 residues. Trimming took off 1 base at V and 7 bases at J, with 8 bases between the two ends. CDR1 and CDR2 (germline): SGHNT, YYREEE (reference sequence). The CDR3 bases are TGTGCCAGCAGCTTGAGACACCGTGAAGCTTTCTTT. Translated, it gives CASSLRHREAFF.

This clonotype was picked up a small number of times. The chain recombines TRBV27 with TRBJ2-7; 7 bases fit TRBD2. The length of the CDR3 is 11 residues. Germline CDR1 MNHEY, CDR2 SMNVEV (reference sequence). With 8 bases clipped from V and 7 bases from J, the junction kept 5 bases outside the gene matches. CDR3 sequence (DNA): TGTGCCAGCGGCGGGGGTGGGGAGCAGTACTTC. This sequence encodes CASGGGGEQYF.

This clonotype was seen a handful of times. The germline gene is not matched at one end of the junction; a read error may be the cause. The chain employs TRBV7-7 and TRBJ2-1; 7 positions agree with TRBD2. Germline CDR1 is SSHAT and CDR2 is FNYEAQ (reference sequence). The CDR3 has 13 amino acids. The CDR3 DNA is TGTGCTAGCAGCTTAGGTGAGCGGGGAGAGCAGTTCTTC. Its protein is CASSLGERGEQFF.

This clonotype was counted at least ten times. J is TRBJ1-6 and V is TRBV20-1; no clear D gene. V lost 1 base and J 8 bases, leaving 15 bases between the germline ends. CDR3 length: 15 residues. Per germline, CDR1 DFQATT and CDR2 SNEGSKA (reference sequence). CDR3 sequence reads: CSARGPAFGDSPLHF. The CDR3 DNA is TGCAGTGCTAGAGGTCCGGCCTTCGGGGATTCACCCCTCCACTTT.

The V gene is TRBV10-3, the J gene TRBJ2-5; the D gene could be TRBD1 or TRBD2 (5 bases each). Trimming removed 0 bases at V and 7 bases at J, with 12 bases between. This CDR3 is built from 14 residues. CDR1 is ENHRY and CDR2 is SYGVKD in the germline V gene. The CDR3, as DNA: TGTGCCATCAGTGAGTCAGAGGGGATGCGGACCCAGTACTTC. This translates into CAISESEGMRTQYF.

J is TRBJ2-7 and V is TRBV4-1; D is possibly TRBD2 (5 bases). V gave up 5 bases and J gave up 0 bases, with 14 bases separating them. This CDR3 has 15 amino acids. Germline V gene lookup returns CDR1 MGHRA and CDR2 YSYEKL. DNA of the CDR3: TGCGCCAGCAGCTTCTCTGGACTTCCCTCCTACGAGCAGTACTTC. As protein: CASSFSGLPSYEQYF.

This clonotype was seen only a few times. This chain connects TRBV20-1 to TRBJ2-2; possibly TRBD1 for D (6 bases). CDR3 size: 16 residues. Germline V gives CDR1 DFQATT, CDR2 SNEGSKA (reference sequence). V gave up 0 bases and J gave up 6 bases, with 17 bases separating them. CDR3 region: CSARDTGKTVSGELFF. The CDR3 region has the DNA TGCAGTGCTAGAGATACAGGGAAAACTGTTTCCGGGGAGCTGTTTTTT.

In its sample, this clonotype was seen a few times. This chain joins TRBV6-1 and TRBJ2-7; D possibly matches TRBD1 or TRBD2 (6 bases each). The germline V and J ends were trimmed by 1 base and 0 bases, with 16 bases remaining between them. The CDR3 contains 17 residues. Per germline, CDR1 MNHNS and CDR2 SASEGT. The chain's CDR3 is CASSEVPGGPSSYEQYF. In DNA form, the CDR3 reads TGTGCCAGCAGTGAAGTCCCCGGGGGCCCTAGCTCCTACGAGCAGTACTTC.

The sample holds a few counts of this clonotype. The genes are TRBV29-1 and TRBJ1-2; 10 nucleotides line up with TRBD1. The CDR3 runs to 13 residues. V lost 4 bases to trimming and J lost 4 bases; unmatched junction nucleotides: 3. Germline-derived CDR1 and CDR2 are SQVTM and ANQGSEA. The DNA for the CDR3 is TGCAGCGTTGGACAGGGGGCATCCTATGGCTACACCTTC. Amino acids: CSVGQGASYGYTF.

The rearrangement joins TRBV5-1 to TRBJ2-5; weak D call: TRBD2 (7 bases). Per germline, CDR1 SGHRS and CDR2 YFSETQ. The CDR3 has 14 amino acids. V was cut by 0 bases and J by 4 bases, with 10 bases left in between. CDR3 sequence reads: CASSLGGGRETQYF. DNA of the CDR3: TGCGCCAGCAGCTTGGGCGGGGGCAGAGAGACCCAGTACTTC. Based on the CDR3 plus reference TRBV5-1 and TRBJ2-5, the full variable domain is KAGVTQTPRYLIKTRGQQVTLSCSPISGHRSVSWYQQTPGQGLQFLFEYFSETQRNKGNFPGRFSGRQFSNSRSEMNVSTLELGDSALYLCASSLGGGRETQYFGPGTRLLVL.

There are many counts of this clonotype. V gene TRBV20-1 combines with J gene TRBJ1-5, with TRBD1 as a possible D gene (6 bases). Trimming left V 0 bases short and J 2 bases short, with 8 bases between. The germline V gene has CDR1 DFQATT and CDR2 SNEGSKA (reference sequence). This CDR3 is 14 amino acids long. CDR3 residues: CSARDRGGNQPQHF. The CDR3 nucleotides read TGCAGTGCTAGAGACAGGGGTGGCAATCAGCCCCAGCATTTT.

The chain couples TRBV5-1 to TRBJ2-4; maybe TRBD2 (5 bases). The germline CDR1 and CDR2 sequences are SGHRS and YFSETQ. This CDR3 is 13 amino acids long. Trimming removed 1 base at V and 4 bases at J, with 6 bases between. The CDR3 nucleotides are TGCGCCAGCAGCTTGACTAGTAAAAACATTCAGTACTTC. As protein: CASSLTSKNIQYF.

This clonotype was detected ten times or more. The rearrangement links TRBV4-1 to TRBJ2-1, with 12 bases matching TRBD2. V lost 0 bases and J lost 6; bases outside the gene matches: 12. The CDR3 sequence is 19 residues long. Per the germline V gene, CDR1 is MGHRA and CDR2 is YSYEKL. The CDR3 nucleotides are TGCGCCAGCAGCCAAGATGAGGCTAGCGGGGGGGCTTTTCGCAATGAGCAGTTCTTC. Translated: CASSQDEASGGAFRNEQFF.

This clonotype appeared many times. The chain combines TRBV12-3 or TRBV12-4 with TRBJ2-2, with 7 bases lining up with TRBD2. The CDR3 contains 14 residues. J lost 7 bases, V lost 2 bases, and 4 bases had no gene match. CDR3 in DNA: TGTGCCAGCAGTTTAAGCGGGGAGGGCGGGGAGCTGTTTTTT. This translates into CASSLSGEGGELFF.

The CDR3 sequence: CASSRTASNYGYTF. CDR3 bases: TGTGCCAGCAGTCGGACAGCCTCTAACTATGGCTACACCTTC. This sequence joins TRBV12-3 or TRBV12-4 and TRBJ1-2; D possibly corresponds to TRBD1 (6 bases). The CDR3 consists of 14 residues. The ends were cut back, 5 bases at V and 0 bases at J, with 10 bases in the middle.

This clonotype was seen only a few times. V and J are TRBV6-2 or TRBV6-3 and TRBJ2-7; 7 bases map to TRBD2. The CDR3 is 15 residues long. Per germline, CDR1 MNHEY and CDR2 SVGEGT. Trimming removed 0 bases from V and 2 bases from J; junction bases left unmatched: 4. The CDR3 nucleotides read TGTGCCAGCAGTTACTCGGCGGGGGACCCCTACGAGCAGTACTTC. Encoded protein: CASSYSAGDPYEQYF.

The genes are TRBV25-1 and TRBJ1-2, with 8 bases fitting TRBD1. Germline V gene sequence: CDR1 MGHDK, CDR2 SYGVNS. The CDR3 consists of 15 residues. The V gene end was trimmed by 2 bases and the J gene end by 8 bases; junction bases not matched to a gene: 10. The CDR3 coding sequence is TGTGCCAGCAGTGAAAGGGCAGGGGGCGCCGACGGCTACACCTTC. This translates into CASSERAGGADGYTF.

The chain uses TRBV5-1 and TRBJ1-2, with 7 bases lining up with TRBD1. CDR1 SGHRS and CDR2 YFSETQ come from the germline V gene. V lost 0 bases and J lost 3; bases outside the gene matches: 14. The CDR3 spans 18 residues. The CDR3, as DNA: TGCGCCAGCAGCTTGGGTCGTCAGGGGGTTAATCGTCACTATGGCTACACCTTC. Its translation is CASSLGRQGVNRHYGYTF.

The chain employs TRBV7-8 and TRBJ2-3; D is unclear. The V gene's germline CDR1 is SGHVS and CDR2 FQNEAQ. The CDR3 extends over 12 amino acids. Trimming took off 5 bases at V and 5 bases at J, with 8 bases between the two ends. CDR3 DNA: TGTGCCAGCAGCACCCTAGGAGATACGCAGTATTTT. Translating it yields CASSTLGDTQYF.

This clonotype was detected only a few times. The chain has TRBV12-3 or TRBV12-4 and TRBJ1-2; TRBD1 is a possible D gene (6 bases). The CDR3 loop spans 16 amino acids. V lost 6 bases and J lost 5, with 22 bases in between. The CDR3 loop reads CASSQPHREFNYGYTF. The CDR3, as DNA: TGTGCCAGCAGCCAACCTCACAGGGAATTTAATTATGGCTACACCTTC.

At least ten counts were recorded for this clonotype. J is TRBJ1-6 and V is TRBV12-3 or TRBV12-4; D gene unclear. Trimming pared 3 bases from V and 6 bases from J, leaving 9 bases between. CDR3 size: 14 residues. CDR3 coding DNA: TGTGCCAGCAGTTTCAGCAGCCGTAATTCACCCCTCCACTTT. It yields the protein CASSFSSRNSPLHF.

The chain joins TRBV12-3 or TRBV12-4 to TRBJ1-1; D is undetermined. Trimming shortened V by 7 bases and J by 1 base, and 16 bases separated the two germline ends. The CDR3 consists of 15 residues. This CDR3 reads CASKWFLSGNTEAFF. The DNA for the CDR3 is TGTGCCAGCAAGTGGTTTTTATCAGGGAACACTGAAGCTTTCTTT.